Listed here are 24 T cell receptor beta chains from one sample, sequenced in a study of T cell clonality in common variable immunodeficiency. Only in-frame clones appear in the TCRdb table, and some are missing; sequencing was by immunoSEQ multiplex PCR. Sampling found roughly 52,000 clones, none seen once. Material: peripheral blood mononuclear cells. The origin of the receptors is a person aged 18 to 69 in good health.

As concerns this clone: The missing CDR3 end, 3 residues past where the read stops, is filled in from the germline J gene. This sequence joins TRBV5-4 and TRBJ2-7; 9 positions agree with TRBD1. Germline trimming cut 4 bases from V and 2 bases from J; bases unmatched to any gene: 7. The CDR3 length is 15 residues. Germline V gene lookup returns CDR1 SGHNT and CDR2 YYREEE (reference sequence). The CDR3 here is CASSTGQGSPYEQYF. CDR3 DNA, as far as it was read: TGTGCCAGCAGCACGGGACAGGGAAGTCCCTACGAG.

This clone has ten or more counts. The sequenced fragment ends 3 residues before the CDR3 boundary, so the rest is inferred from the germline J gene. The chain combines TRBV29-1 with TRBJ2-1; D possibly corresponds to TRBD2 (5 bases). Germline V gene data show CDR1 as SQVTM and CDR2 as ANQGSEA. CDR3 length equals 13 residues. The ends were cut back, 5 bases at V and 7 bases at J, with 15 bases in the middle. The part of the CDR3 DNA that was read is TGCAGCGTTTTTACCTTGGGCGGGAATGAG. Its protein is CSVFTLGGNE. The entire CDR3 sequence reads CSVFTLGGNEQFF.

This clone was found a few times. The read falls 3 residues short of the CDR3 end, and the missing part is taken from the germline J gene. The genes are TRBV18 and TRBJ1-1; D perhaps matches TRBD1 (6 bases). The CDR3 runs 16 residues. The germline CDR1 and CDR2 sequences are KGHSH and LQKENI. The V end was cut by 3 bases, the J end by 4 bases, with 18 bases between. The sequenced CDR3 bases are TGTGCCAGCTCACCCAGTGAGCAGGGGTTGGGCACTGAA. Protein product: CASSPSEQGLGTE. The entire CDR3 reads CASSPSEQGLGTEAFF.

In this sample, this clone turned up many times. An end of the junction does not agree with germline; a read error may underlie this. The read terminates 3 residues before the CDR3 end, so the remaining end is supplied by the germline J gene. The chain links TRBV4-2 to TRBJ2-3, with 10 positions matching TRBD2. Germline CDR1 reads LGHNA; CDR2 reads YNFKEQ. The CDR3 runs 17 residues. The chain's CDR3 is CASSQGSASGSTDTQYF. Incomplete CDR3 DNA: TGCGCCAGCAGCCAAGGGTCGGCTAGCGGGAGTACAGATACG.

This clone was found a few times. Read coverage stops 3 residues before the CDR3 terminus; the germline J gene supplies the remainder. The rearrangement links TRBV11-2 to TRBJ1-1; TRBD1 matches 7 bases. The CDR3 contains 15 residues. V lost 5 bases to trimming and J lost 3 bases; unmatched junction nucleotides: 9. Germline V CDR1 and CDR2: SGHAT, FQNNGV. This CDR3 is CASSPYVQGDTEAFF. The CDR3 DNA, read in part, is TGTGCCAGCAGCCCATACGTGCAGGGGGACACTGAA.

This clone appeared many times. The CDR3 end lies 3 residues beyond the end of the read and is filled in from the germline J gene. J is TRBJ2-3 and V is TRBV2, with TRBD2 matching over 9 bases. The length of the CDR3 is 14 residues. V shed 8 bases and J 4 bases; nucleotides not matched to a gene: 7. Germline CDR1 and CDR2: SNHLY and FYNNEI. The CDR3 sequence: CASLGGRAPDTQYF. Incomplete CDR3 DNA: TGTGCCAGCCTTGGCGGGAGGGCCCCAGATACG.

There are a few counts of this clone. Compared with germline, one end of the junction differs, possibly owing to a read error. The read gets to within 3 residues of the CDR3 end, and the germline J gene fills in the rest. The chain employs TRBV11-2 and TRBJ2-3; the match to TRBD1 covers 7 bases. Germline lookup yields CDR1 SGHAT and CDR2 FQNNGV. The CDR3 is made up of 14 amino acids. CDR3 sequence reads: CASSFDRAPETQYF. CDR3 DNA, as far as it was read: TGTGCCAGCAGCTTCGACAGGGCCCCAGAGACG.

This clone was counted at least ten times. The CDR3 is cut off 3 residues early in the read; its end comes from the germline J gene. V is TRBV6-2 or TRBV6-3 and J is TRBJ2-2; TRBD2 aligns across 11 bases. Germline trimming cut 5 bases from V and 3 bases from J; bases unmatched to any gene: 2. This CDR3 has 15 amino acids. Germline V lookup: CDR1 MNHEY, CDR2 SVGEGT. CDR3 region: CASSKLAGDTGELFF. The covered CDR3 bases are TGTGCCAGCAGTAAACTAGCGGGGGACACCGGGGAG.

This clone was recorded many times. From the germline J gene comes the end of the CDR3, since the read stops 3 residues before it. This chain connects TRBV10-3 to TRBJ1-2; D possibly corresponds to TRBD1 (6 bases). Germline values: CDR1 ENHRY, CDR2 SYGVKD. This CDR3 has 13 residues. Trimming pared 4 bases from V and 4 bases from J, leaving 10 bases between. CDR3 DNA, as far as it was read: TGTGCCATCAGTGGGTGGGACACCTATGGC. Residues: CAISGWDTYG. The full-length CDR3 reads as CAISGWDTYGYTF.

This clone was recorded at least ten times. CDR3 loop: CASSSGFTDTQYF. The sequenced part of the CDR3 DNA is TGCGCCAGCAGCTCGGGTTTCACAGATACG. The chain links TRBV5-1 to TRBJ2-3; D is unclear. Read coverage stops 3 residues before the CDR3 terminus; the germline J gene supplies the remainder. Trimming cost V 3 bases and J 2 bases, with 7 bases left between them. The germline V gene has CDR1 SGHRS and CDR2 YFSETQ. This CDR3 has 13 amino acids.

This clone appeared many times. The read terminates 3 residues ahead of where the CDR3 ends, so the germline J gene completes it. The genes are TRBV5-1 and TRBJ1-4; 9 bases fit TRBD1. V gave up 4 bases and J gave up 8 bases; unmatched junction bases: 9. Per the germline V gene, CDR1 is SGHRS and CDR2 is YFSETQ. The length of the CDR3 is 15 residues. The CDR3 spells CASSLSGTGLEKLFF. Incomplete CDR3 DNA: TGCGCCAGCAGCCTATCCGGGACAGGGTTGGAAAAA.

This clone was counted ten times or more. Here the CDR3 reads CASSSTGGGETQYF. CDR3 bases read: TGTGCCAGCAGCTCCACAGGGGGCGGAGAGACC. The chain combines TRBV7-3 with TRBJ2-5, with 9 bases aligning to TRBD1. The read ends 3 residues early relative to the CDR3; the germline J gene fills the gap. Trimming at V came to 4 bases and at J to 4 bases, leaving 4 bases not matched to a gene. This CDR3 is 14 amino acids long. Germline CDR1 SGHTA, CDR2 FQGTGA.

This clone was seen a handful of times. The observed sequence ends 3 residues before the CDR3 terminus, with the missing tail filled in from the germline J gene. V gene TRBV18 combines with J gene TRBJ1-2, with D perhaps TRBD1 (6 bases). CDR3 length: 14 residues. Trimming stripped 1 base from V and 6 bases from J, with 12 bases between. CDR1 is KGHSH and CDR2 is LQKENI in the germline V gene. This CDR3 reads CASSPRPGEDGYTF. The part of the CDR3 DNA that was read is TGTGCCAGCTCACCACGGCCAGGGGAAGATGGC. Filled out from reference TRBV18 and TRBJ1-2, the complete variable domain reads NAGVMQNPRHLVRRRGQEARLRCSPMKGHSHVYWYRQLPEEGLKFMVYLQKENIIDESGMPKERFSAEFPKEGPSILRIQQVVRGDSAAYFCASSPRPGEDGYTFGSGTRLTVV.

The table lists this clone with many counts. The read terminates 3 residues ahead of where the CDR3 ends, so the germline J gene completes it. The V gene is TRBV6-4, the J gene TRBJ1-2; unclear D gene. The CDR3 is made up of 9 amino acids. Germline CDR1 is MRHNA and CDR2 is SNTAGT. The V and J ends lost 9 bases and 4 bases respectively, with 3 bases between them. The CDR3 bases that were read are TGTGCCAGTATCTATGGC. This sequence encodes CASIYG. The whole CDR3 region reads CASIYGYTF.

The sample holds a few counts of this clone. The CDR3 goes on 3 residues after the read ends, and that part is filled in from the germline J gene. The gene calls are TRBV7-8 and TRBJ1-2; 7 positions agree with TRBD1. The V segment lost 2 bases and the J segment 5 bases; nucleotides outside the gene matches: 5. Germline assignment: CDR1 SGHVS and CDR2 FQNEAQ. The CDR3 sequence is 14 residues long. The sequenced part of the CDR3 DNA is TGTGCCAGCAGCTTATCAGGCAGGGGGTATGGC. This encodes CASSLSGRGYG. The CDR3 in full is CASSLSGRGYGYTF.

In its sample, this clone is medium-sized. The read stops 3 residues short of the end of the CDR3; the missing end is completed from the germline J gene. The chain combines TRBV29-1 with TRBJ2-7; possible D gene TRBD2, 5 bases. The germline V gene encodes CDR1 SQVTM and CDR2 ANQGSEA. CDR3 length: 12 amino acids. V was shortened by 5 bases and J by 2 bases, with 10 bases between the two germline ends. The CDR3 bases that were read are TGCAGCGTTTCGGACTCGACCTACGAG. This codes for CSVSDSTYE. The whole CDR3 protein reads CSVSDSTYEQYF.

This clone was detected ten times or more. Read coverage stops 3 residues before the CDR3 terminus; the germline J gene supplies the remainder. The chain joins TRBV7-8 to TRBJ1-4; TRBD1 agrees at 7 bases. Germline V gene lookup returns CDR1 SGHVS and CDR2 FQNEAQ. The J segment lost 1 base and the V segment lost 5 bases, leaving 7 bases of the junction unmatched. This CDR3 spans 16 amino acids. The CDR3 reads CASSLDRVQTNEKLFF. CDR3 DNA, as far as it was read: TGTGCCAGCAGCCTTGACAGGGTTCAAACTAATGAAAAA.

In regard to this clone: At one end, the junction sequence differs from germline, possibly due to a read error. The read halts 3 residues ahead of the CDR3 end, with the missing end drawn from the germline J gene. This chain uses TRBV7-7 with TRBJ2-3; D might be TRBD1 (6 bases). Germline loops: CDR1 SSHAT, CDR2 FNYEAQ (reference sequence). This CDR3 is built from 14 residues. The DNA read from the CDR3 is TGTGCTAGCAGCTCAAGCAGGCGAACAGGGACG. This codes for CASSSSRRTGT. The entire CDR3 protein is CASSSSRRTGTQYF. The full variable domain, with the rest looked up from reference TRBV7-7 and TRBJ2-3, is GAGVSQSPRYKVTKRGQDVTLRCDPISSHATLYWYQQALGQGPEFLTYFNYEAQPDKSGLPSDRFSAERPEGSISTLTIQRTEQRDSAMYRCASSSSRRTGTQYFGPGTRLTVL.

This clone was seen at least ten times. Read coverage stops 3 residues before the CDR3 terminus; the germline J gene supplies the remainder. The J gene is TRBJ2-3, the V gene TRBV4-2, with D perhaps matching TRBD1 (7 bases). Germline V lookup: CDR1 LGHNA, CDR2 YNFKEQ. The CDR3 covers 16 residues. The germline V and J ends were trimmed by 3 bases and 5 bases, with 18 bases remaining between them. Partial CDR3 DNA: TGTGCCAGCAGCCATGGAGGCGCAGGGGGGAGAGATACG. Protein: CASSHGGAGGRDT. The complete CDR3 reads CASSHGGAGGRDTQYF.

This clone has ten or more counts. Read data end 3 residues before the CDR3 end; the end is taken from the germline J gene. The rearrangement uses TRBV29-1 and TRBJ1-1; 7 nucleotides agree with TRBD1. The CDR3 is made up of 11 amino acids. V gave up 4 bases and J gave up 6 bases; unmatched junction bases: 2. Germline V lookup: CDR1 SQVTM, CDR2 ANQGSEA. Incomplete CDR3 DNA: TGCAGCGTTGTGGGGACAGCTGAA. Translating gives CSVVGTAE. From start to end, the CDR3 is CSVVGTAEAFF.

This clone showed up many times. The CDR3 end lies 3 residues beyond the end of the read and is filled in from the germline J gene. The chain carries TRBV6-1 and TRBJ1-1; D remains unclear. This CDR3 is built from 14 residues. Trimming pared 2 bases from V and 1 base from J, leaving 8 bases between. Germline V lookup: CDR1 MNHNS, CDR2 SASEGT. The CDR3: CASSEPGRNTEAFF. The part of the CDR3 DNA that was read is TGTGCCAGCAGTGAACCGGGGAGGAACACTGAA.

This clone showed up many times. The read ends 3 residues shy of where the CDR3 ends; the end is completed using the germline J gene. This chain uses TRBV20-1 with TRBJ1-4; D gene ambiguous. Trimming shortened V by 3 bases and J by 0 bases, and 8 bases separated the two germline ends. The CDR3 loop spans 14 amino acids. Germline CDR1 reads DFQATT; CDR2 reads SNEGSKA (reference sequence). CDR3 in amino acids: CSASAQATNEKLFF. The CDR3 bases that were read are TGCAGTGCTAGCGCCCAGGCAACTAATGAAAAA.

This clone was detected only a few times. This may stem from a read error, because a much larger clone lies one nucleotide away. With the read ending 3 residues before the CDR3 end, the germline J gene is used to fill in that end. This chain links TRBV7-3 with TRBJ2-1; the match to TRBD1 covers 8 bases. Per germline, CDR1 SGHTA and CDR2 FQGTGA. The CDR3 totals 17 residues. The CDR3 sequence is CSSSSQSGTGRSSEQFF. CDR3 DNA (partial): TGTTCCAGCAGCTCCCAATCCGGGACAGGCCGTTCTAGTGAG.

This clone occurred many times. The read gets to within 3 residues of the CDR3 end, and the germline J gene fills in the rest. The chain uses TRBV12-3 or TRBV12-4 and TRBJ2-6; D may be TRBD1 (6 bases). V lost 5 bases and J lost 2, with 13 bases in between. This CDR3 comprises 16 residues. The CDR3 is CASSRNRDAGANVLTF. The CDR3 bases that were read are TGTGCCAGCAGTCGAAACAGGGACGCTGGGGCCAACGTC.